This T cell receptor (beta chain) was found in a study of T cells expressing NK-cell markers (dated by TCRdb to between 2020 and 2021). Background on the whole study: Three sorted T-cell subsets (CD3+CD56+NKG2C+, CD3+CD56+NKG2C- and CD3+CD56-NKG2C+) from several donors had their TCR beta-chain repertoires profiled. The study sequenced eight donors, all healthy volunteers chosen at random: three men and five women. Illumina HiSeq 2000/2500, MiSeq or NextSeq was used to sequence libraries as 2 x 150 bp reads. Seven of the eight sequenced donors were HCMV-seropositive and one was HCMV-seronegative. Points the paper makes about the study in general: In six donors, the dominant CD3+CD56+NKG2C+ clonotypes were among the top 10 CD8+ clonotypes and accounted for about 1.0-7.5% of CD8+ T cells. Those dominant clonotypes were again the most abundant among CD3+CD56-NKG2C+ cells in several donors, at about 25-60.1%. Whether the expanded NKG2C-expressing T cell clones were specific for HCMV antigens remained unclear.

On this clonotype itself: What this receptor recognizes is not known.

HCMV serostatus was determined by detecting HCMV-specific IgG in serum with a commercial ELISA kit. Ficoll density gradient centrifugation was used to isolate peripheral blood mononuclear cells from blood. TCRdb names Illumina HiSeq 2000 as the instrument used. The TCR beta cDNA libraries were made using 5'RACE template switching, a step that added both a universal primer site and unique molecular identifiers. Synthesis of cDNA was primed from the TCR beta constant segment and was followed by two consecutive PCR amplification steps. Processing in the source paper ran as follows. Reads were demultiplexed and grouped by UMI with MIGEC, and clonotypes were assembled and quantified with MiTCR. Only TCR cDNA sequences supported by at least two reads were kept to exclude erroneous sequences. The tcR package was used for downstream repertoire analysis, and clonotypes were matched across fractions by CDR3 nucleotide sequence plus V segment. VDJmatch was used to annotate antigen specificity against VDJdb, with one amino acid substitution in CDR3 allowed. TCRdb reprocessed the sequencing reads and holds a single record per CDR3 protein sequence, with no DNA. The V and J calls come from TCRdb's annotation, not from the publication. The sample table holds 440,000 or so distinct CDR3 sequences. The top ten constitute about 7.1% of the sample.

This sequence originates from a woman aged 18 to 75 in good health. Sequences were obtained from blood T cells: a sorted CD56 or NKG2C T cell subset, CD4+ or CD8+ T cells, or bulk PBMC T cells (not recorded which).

The CDR3 here reads CASSLMPSGSNQPQHF. The rearranged chain carries TRBV18 and TRBJ1-5. CDR1 KGHSH and CDR2 LQKENI are derived from the germline V gene. The CDR3 runs 16 residues from the cysteine to the phenylalanine. No DNA is listed.